The 5 T cell receptor beta chains listed next were all sequenced from one sample in a study of identical twins. MiXCR was run by TCRdb on the 5' RACE reads, yielding one entry per CDR3 protein. Seen here are around 300,000 distinct CDR3 sequences, about 8.1% observed once, and the top ten hold about 2.1%. Separately, the same data were catalogued under a study of yellow fever vaccine responses in identical twins.

Sequenced: memory (CD45RO+) T cells sorted from blood. Receptors originate from a woman younger than 30 in good health.

The chain has TRBV5-5 and TRBJ1-6, with D perhaps TRBD1 (5 bases). V dropped 0 bases and J dropped 0 bases, with 13 bases sitting between them. Germline CDR1 is SGHKS and CDR2 is YYEKEE (reference sequence). The CDR3 spans 18 residues. The CDR3 DNA sequence: TGTGCCAGCAGCTTGGTTCGGGGGGGGATCTCCTATAATTCACCCCTCCACTTT. Translation: CASSLVRGGISYNSPLHF.

This clonotype was recorded a few times. The chain has TRBV10-3 and TRBJ2-6; a possible D gene is TRBD1 (6 bases). Germline lookup yields CDR1 ENHRY and CDR2 SYGVKD. V shed 1 base and J shed 0 bases, with 16 bases lying between them. CDR3 size: 19 residues. The CDR3 DNA reads TGTGCCATCAGTGAGTTGAGGGGGAAATCGAGCTCTGGGGCCAACGTCCTGACTTTC. Residues: CAISELRGKSSSGANVLTF.

This clonotype was seen a few times. This chain uses TRBV6-5 with TRBJ2-2; D is ambiguous. Germline lookup yields CDR1 MNHEY and CDR2 SVGAGI. The CDR3 runs 16 residues. V was cut by 4 bases and J by 1 base, with 13 bases left in between. The CDR3 DNA sequence: TGTGCCAGCAGTTCCCCCCCGCCCCTGAACACCGGGGAGCTGTTTTTT. Its protein is CASSSPPPLNTGELFF.

The chain has TRBV19 and TRBJ2-1; D is uncertain. The CDR3 runs 14 residues. Trimming pared 7 bases from V and 0 bases from J, leaving 10 bases between. Per the germline V gene, CDR1 is LNHDA and CDR2 is SQIVND (reference sequence). CDR3 sequence reads: CASTPGPSYNEQFF. CDR3 in DNA: TGTGCCAGTACTCCCGGACCCTCCTACAATGAGCAGTTCTTC.

The V call is TRBV2, the J call TRBJ2-5, with D possibly being TRBD2 (5 bases). Trimming removed 5 bases from V and 1 base from J, with 11 bases in between. Germline CDR1 and CDR2: SNHLY and FYNNEI. The CDR3 has 14 amino acids. The CDR3 loop is CASSKEGIQETQYF. The CDR3 bases are TGTGCCAGCAGTAAAGAGGGAATCCAAGAGACCCAGTACTTC.